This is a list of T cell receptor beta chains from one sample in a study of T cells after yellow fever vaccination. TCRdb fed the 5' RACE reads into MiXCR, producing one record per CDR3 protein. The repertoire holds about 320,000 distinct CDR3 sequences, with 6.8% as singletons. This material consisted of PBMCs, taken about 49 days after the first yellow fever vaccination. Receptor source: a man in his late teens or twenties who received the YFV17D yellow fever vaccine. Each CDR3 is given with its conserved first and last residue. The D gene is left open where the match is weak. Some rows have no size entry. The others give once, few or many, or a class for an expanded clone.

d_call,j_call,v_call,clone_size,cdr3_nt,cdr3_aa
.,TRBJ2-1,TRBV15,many,TGTGCCACCAGCAGAGGAGGGACAGAGCAGTTCTTC,CATSRGGTEQFF
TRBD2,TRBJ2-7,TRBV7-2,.,TGTGCCAGCAGCTTAGACGGCGGGGGGGGCTCCTACGAGCAGTACTTC,CASSLDGGGGSYEQYF
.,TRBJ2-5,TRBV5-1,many,TGCGCCAGCAGCTTACGAGCAACCGCCGAGACCCAGTACTTC,CASSLRATAETQYF
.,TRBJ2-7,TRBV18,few,TGTGCCAGCTCAAAATTGGACGGGGAAGAGCAGTACTTC,CASSKLDGEEQYF
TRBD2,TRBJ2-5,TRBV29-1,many,TGCAGCGTTATACTAGCGGTCCAAGAGACCCAGTACTTC,CSVILAVQETQYF
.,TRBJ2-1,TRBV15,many,TGTGCCACCAGCAGGGGTCTTAGCTCCTACAATGAGCAGTTCTTC,CATSRGLSSYNEQFF
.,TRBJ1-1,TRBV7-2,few,TGTGCCAGCAGCTTAGTGGGAGCGGGACCCGAAGCTTTCTTT,CASSLVGAGPEAFF
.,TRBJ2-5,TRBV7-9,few,TGTGCCAGCAGCTTGGGGATTAAAGTCCAAGAGACCCAGTACTTC,CASSLGIKVQETQYF
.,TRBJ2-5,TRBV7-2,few,TGTGCCAGCAGCTTAGAAGGTTTTGGGGGAGAGACCCAGTACTTC,CASSLEGFGGETQYF
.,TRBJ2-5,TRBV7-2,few,TGTGCCAGCACCGTCGTTGAAGTGTTTGGAGAGACCCAGTACTTC,CASTVVEVFGETQYF
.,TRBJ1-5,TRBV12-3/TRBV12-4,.,TGTGCCAGCAGTTTCAGCTATCAGCCCCAGCATTTT,CASSFSYQPQHF
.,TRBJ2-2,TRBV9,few,TGTGCCACCGGACTCCATTCTTACGCGAACACCGGGGAGCTGTTTTTT,CATGLHSYANTGELFF
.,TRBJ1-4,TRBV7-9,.,TGTGCCAGCAGCTTAGGGGTCGGTAATGAAAAACTGTTTTTT,CASSLGVGNEKLFF
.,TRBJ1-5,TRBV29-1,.,TGCAGCGTACAGGGAGGGAGCAATCAGCCCCAGCATTTT,CSVQGGSNQPQHF
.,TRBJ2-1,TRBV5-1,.,TGCGCCAGCAGCTTGACAGGGTCTGGCCGGCAGTTCTTC,CASSLTGSGRQFF
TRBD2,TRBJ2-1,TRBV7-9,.,TGTGCCAGCAGCACTGATAGCGGGGGGGGGAGGGAGCAGTTCTTC,CASSTDSGGGREQFF
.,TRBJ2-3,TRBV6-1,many,TGTGCCAGCAGCCCCGGGGGGACAAATACGCAGTATTTT,CASSPGGTNTQYF
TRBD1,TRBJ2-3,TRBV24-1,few,TGTGCCACCAGGCCGGGACAGGGGTTCCCAGATACGCAGTATTTT,CATRPGQGFPDTQYF
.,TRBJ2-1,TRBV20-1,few,TGCAGTGCTAGTCGGGCCTCCCGGGTCGGCGAGCAGTTCTTC,CSASRASRVGEQFF
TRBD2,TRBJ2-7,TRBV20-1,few,TGCAGTGCTAGCGGGACTAGCGGGGACTACGAGCAGTACTTC,CSASGTSGDYEQYF
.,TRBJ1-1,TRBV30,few,TGTGCCTCCTCGGGGCAGGGAATCACTGAAGCTTTCTTT,CASSGQGITEAFF
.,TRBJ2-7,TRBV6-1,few,TGTGCCAGCAGAACACAGGGAAGGAGCGAGCAGTACTTC,CASRTQGRSEQYF
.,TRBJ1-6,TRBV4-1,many,TGCGCCAGCAGCCACGGAGATAACCAGGACAGTAATTCACCCCTCCACTTT,CASSHGDNQDSNSPLHF
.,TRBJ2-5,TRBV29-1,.,TGCAGCGTCGTACAGGGGGGGGGAGAGACCCAGTACTTC,CSVVQGGGETQYF
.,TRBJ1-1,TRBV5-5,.,TGTGCCAGCACCCTGTGGTCGAACACTGAAGCTTTCTTT,CASTLWSNTEAFF
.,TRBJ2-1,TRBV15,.,TGTGCCACCAGCAGAGATGGGGGTATGCACCTAAATGAGCAGTTCTTC,CATSRDGGMHLNEQFF
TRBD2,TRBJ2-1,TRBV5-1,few,TGCGCCAGCAGTTCGGGCTCCGGGACTACCTACAATGAGCAGTTCTTC,CASSSGSGTTYNEQFF
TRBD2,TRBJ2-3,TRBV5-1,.,TGCGCCAGCAGCTTGACCATAGCGGGGGGGGGCCCAGATACGCAGTATTTT,CASSLTIAGGGPDTQYF
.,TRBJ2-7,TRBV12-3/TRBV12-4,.,TGTGCCAGCATTGATTCCGGGACCCCCCACGAGCAGTACTTC,CASIDSGTPHEQYF
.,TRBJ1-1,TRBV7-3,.,TGTGCCAGCAGCTCAGGAGGGAACACTGAAGCTTTCTTT,CASSSGGNTEAFF
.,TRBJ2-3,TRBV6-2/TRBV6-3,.,TGTGCCAGCAGCCCCATAAGAGATACGCAGTATTTT,CASSPIRDTQYF
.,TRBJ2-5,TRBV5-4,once,TGTGCCAGCAGCTCCCAGACAGGCCAAGAGACCCAGTACTTC,CASSSQTGQETQYF
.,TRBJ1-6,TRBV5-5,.,TGTGCCAGCAGAGGCGACAGGAGCTCCTATAATTCACCCCTCCACTTT,CASRGDRSSYNSPLHF
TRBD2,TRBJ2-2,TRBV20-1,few,TGCAGTGCTAGAGGTGGGCTAGCGGGGAACACCGGGGAGCTGTTTTTT,CSARGGLAGNTGELFF
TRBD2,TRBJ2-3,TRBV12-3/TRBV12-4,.,TGTGCCAGCAGGCAGGGTAGCGGGTTCACAGATACGCAGTATTTT,CASRQGSGFTDTQYF
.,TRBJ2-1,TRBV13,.,TGTGCCAGCAGCATAGACAGTGAGCAGTTCTTC,CASSIDSEQFF
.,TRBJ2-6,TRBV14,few,TGTGCCAGCAGCCAAGAAAGCTGGACCGCTGGTATAGAGGCCAACGTCCTGACTTTC,CASSQESWTAGIEANVLTF
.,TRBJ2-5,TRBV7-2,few,TGTGCCAGCAGCCCGGGACCGGAGACAGAGACCCAGTACTTC,CASSPGPETETQYF
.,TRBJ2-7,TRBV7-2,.,TGTGCCAGCAGCTTCCCGGGGGTAGTAGACCAGTACTTC,CASSFPGVVDQYF
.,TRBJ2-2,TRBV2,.,TGTGCCAGCATTCTGGATGGCGGGGAGCTGTTTTTT,CASILDGGELFF
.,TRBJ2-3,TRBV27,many,TGTGCCAGCAGTCCGTGGACAGCATCAACAGATACGCAGTATTTT,CASSPWTASTDTQYF
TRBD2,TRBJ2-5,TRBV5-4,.,TGTGCCAGCAGCTTGGTTGGCGGGGGGCCGCAAGAGACCCAGTACTTC,CASSLVGGGPQETQYF
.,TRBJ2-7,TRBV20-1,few,TGCAGTGCATCGGATATGGACCTCAGCTCCTACGAGCAGTACTTC,CSASDMDLSSYEQYF
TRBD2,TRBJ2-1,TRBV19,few,TGTGCCAGTAGTATGTTTCTAGCGGGTTATCTCTCCTACAATGAGCAGTTCTTC,CASSMFLAGYLSYNEQFF
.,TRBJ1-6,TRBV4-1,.,TGCGCCAGCAGCCAGTGGGAGGGGTCTTGGTCCCTCCACTTT,CASSQWEGSWSLHF
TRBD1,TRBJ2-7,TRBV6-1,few,TGTGCCAGCAGGAGACAGGGGCATCCCTACGAGCAGTACTTC,CASRRQGHPYEQYF
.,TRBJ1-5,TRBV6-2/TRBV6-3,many,TGTGCCAGCAGAGCCGGGGCTAGCAATCAGCCCCAGCATTTT,CASRAGASNQPQHF
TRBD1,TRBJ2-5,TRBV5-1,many,TGCGCCAGCAGCTCGGGACAGCAAGAGACCCAGTACTTC,CASSSGQQETQYF
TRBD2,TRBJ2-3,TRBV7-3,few,TGTGCCAGCAGCTCCTCCCGACTAGCGGGGGGCACAGATACGCAGTATTTT,CASSSSRLAGGTDTQYF
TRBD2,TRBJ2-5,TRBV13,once,TGTGCCATCAGCTGGAGGACTAGCGGGGGACCCACGGGGGAAACCCAGTACTTC,CAISWRTSGGPTGETQYF
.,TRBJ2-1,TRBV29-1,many,TGCAGCGTTGCCAGGGATCCTTACAATGAGCAGTTCTTC,CSVARDPYNEQFF
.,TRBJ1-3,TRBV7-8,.,TGTGCCAGCAGCTTAGCGCAGGGCGGGGGTGGTGGAAACACCATATATTTT,CASSLAQGGGGGNTIYF
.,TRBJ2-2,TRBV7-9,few,TGTGCCAGCAGAAGGGACGCCCTCGTCGGGGAGCTGTTTTTT,CASRRDALVGELFF
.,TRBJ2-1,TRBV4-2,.,TGTGCCAGCAGCCAAGCTCTAATCGGGGAGCAGTTCTTC,CASSQALIGEQFF